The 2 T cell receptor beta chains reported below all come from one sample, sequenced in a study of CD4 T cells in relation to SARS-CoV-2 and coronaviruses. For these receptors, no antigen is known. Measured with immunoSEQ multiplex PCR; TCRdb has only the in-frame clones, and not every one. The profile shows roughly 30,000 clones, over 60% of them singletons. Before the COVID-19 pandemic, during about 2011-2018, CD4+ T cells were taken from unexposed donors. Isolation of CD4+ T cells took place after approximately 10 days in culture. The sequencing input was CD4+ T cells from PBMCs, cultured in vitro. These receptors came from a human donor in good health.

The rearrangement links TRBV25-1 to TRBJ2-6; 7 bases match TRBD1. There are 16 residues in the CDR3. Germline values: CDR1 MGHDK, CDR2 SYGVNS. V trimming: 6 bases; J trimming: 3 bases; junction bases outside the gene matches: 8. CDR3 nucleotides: TGTGCCAGCAGCCGCCGACAGGGAAGTGGGGCCAACGTCCTGACTTTC. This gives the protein CASSRRQGSGANVLTF.

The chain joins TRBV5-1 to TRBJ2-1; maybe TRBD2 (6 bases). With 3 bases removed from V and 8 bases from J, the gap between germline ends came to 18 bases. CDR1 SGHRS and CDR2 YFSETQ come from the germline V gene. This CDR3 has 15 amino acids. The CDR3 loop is CASSWRGGAADEQFF. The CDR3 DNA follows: TGCGCCAGCAGCTGGAGGGGAGGCGCGGCGGATGAGCAGTTCTTC.